This T cell receptor (beta chain) was sequenced for a study of T-cell memory formation after mild COVID-19. Overall study: Across donors, TCR clusters were largely donor specific.

The length of the CDR3 is 14 residues. Trimming removed 6 bases from V and 7 bases from J, with 19 bases in between. Germline V lookup: CDR1 MNHEY, CDR2 SVGAGI. This clonotype has a handful of counts. Its antigen is undetermined. Each CDR3 protein is one row after TCRdb ran MiXCR on the 5' RACE reads. Of hundreds of thousands of distinct CDR3 sequences in the sample, roughly an eighth were seen once. General observations from the study: Clones that contracted clustered mainly in CM and EM if CD4+ and in EMRA if CD8+. Second-wave clones reaching peak frequency on day 37 lacked confirmed SARS-CoV-2 specificity.

Sequenced input: PBMCs or a T cell subset sorted from them (not recorded which). The clonotype was recovered from a man aged 18 to 35 who had mild COVID-19 (a few samples of this study predate the infection). Cell type and time point are not known. The chain has TRBV6-5 and TRBJ2-7, with D possibly being TRBD2 (5 bases). The CDR3 coding sequence is TGTGCCAGCAGATTACGTTCGAGGGAAGCGGAGCAGTACTTC. It specifies CASRLRSREAEQYF.